What follows are 15 T cell receptor beta chains derived from one specimen sequenced in a study of identical twins. MiXCR, run by TCRdb on the 5' RACE reads, gives a single entry per CDR3 protein. The sample carries 750,000 to 950,000 distinct CDR3 sequences, 9% to 15% recorded once. This sample also belongs to another study, concerning yellow fever vaccine responses in identical twins.

The sample taken for sequencing was PBMCs. The source of these receptors is a woman between 18 and 29 years old in good health.

This clonotype was recorded a few times. The genes are TRBV18 and TRBJ1-1; D might be TRBD1 (5 bases). The germline CDR1 and CDR2 sequences are KGHSH and LQKENI. Trimming pared 2 bases from V and 3 bases from J, leaving 16 bases between. CDR3 length equals 16 residues. The CDR3 coding sequence is TGTGCCAGCTCACCAGGATATCAGGGAGGGTACACTGAAGCTTTCTTT. Translated, it gives CASSPGYQGGYTEAFF.

This clonotype was detected many times. This chain connects TRBV7-9 to TRBJ1-2; 7 nucleotides align to TRBD1. Germline loops: CDR1 SEHNR, CDR2 FQNEAQ (reference sequence). The CDR3 contains 15 residues. V lost 1 base, J lost 2 bases, and 4 bases stayed unmatched. CDR3 amino acids: CASSLETGANYGYTF. The CDR3 nucleotides read TGTGCCAGCAGCTTAGAAACAGGGGCCAACTATGGCTACACCTTC.

The chain combines TRBV2 with TRBJ2-5; D is perhaps TRBD2 (6 bases). There are 16 residues in the CDR3. V was clipped by 4 bases and J by 1 base, with 16 bases between them. Germline V gene sequence: CDR1 SNHLY, CDR2 FYNNEI. CDR3 in DNA: TGTGCCAGCAGTGTTGGCGGGGTCGGGTCCCAAGAGACCCAGTACTTC. Translation gives CASSVGGVGSQETQYF.

This clonotype was found many times. The CDR3 DNA reads TGTGCCAGCAGCCTTCATAAAGGACTAGCGGGGGCGGGAGAGCAGTACTTC. It translates to CASSLHKGLAGAGEQYF. The J gene is TRBJ2-7, the V gene TRBV3-1, with 13 bases identical to TRBD2. The V gene end was trimmed by 4 bases and the J gene end by 7 bases; junction bases not matched to a gene: 13. The V gene's germline CDR1 is LGHDT and CDR2 YNNKEL (reference sequence). The CDR3 contains 17 residues.

The genes are TRBV7-2 and TRBJ2-1, with 8 bases identical to TRBD2. Germline V gives CDR1 SGHTA, CDR2 FQGNSA. The CDR3 contains 17 residues. Losses at the gene ends were 4 bases for V and 4 bases for J; bases not matched to a gene: 12. The CDR3 nucleotides read TGTGCCAGCAGCTCCCCTCTCCGGGGGGGATCGTACAATGAGCAGTTCTTC. It specifies CASSSPLRGGSYNEQFF.

There are a few counts of this clonotype. The chain joins TRBV15 to TRBJ1-5; D call uncertain. The CDR3 covers 12 residues. Per the germline V gene, CDR1 is LNHNV and CDR2 is YYDKDF (reference sequence). Deletions cut 5 bases from V and 11 bases from J, with 13 bases between. CDR3 sequence reads: CATSGLEVAQHF. The CDR3 nucleotides are TGTGCCACCAGCGGATTGGAGGTGGCCCAGCATTTT.

This clonotype turned up a few times. This chain connects TRBV6-2 or TRBV6-3 to TRBJ2-7, with D tentatively TRBD2 (6 bases). The germline V gene has CDR1 MNHEY and CDR2 SVGEGT. Trimming shortened V by 3 bases and J by 0 bases, and 12 bases separated the two germline ends. This CDR3 contains 15 residues. CDR3 region: CASSYSGLYSYEQYF. CDR3 sequence (DNA): TGTGCCAGCAGTTATTCGGGACTCTACTCCTACGAGCAGTACTTC.

The CDR3 protein is CASIGLAGPGELFF. The CDR3 bases are TGTGCCAGCATAGGACTAGCGGGACCCGGGGAGCTGTTTTTT. The V gene is TRBV2, the J gene TRBJ2-2; 12 bases agree with TRBD2. V lost 7 bases, J lost 6 bases, and 3 bases stayed unmatched. This CDR3 has 14 residues. The V gene's germline CDR1 is SNHLY and CDR2 FYNNEI.

This clonotype was seen more than once but under ten times. V gene TRBV15 combines with J gene TRBJ1-1, with D possibly TRBD1 on 5 matching bases. V lost 3 bases, J lost 6 bases, and 14 bases lay in between. This CDR3 contains 14 residues. The germline gives CDR1 LNHNV, CDR2 YYDKDF (reference sequence). CDR3 coding DNA: TGTGCCACCAGCAGGAATGAGGGACCCGCTGAAGCTTTCTTT. As protein: CATSRNEGPAEAFF.

This clonotype was recorded a few times. The chain has TRBV20-1 and TRBJ2-2; D might be TRBD1 or TRBD2, each matching 6 bases. V dropped 0 bases and J dropped 1 base, with 9 bases sitting between them. The CDR3 contains 15 residues. From germline, CDR1 is DFQATT and CDR2 SNEGSKA (reference sequence). The CDR3 loop reads CSAREGGMNTGELFF. DNA for the CDR3: TGCAGTGCTAGAGAAGGGGGGATGAACACCGGGGAGCTGTTTTTT.

The chain couples TRBV7-2 to TRBJ2-1; no reliable D call. The CDR3 sequence is 12 residues long. Germline-derived CDR1 and CDR2 are SGHTA and FQGNSA. The V end lost 2 bases, the J end lost 9 bases, and 8 bases lay between the germline ends. The CDR3 DNA reads as TGTGCCAGCAGCTTAACTCGGGTTGAGCAGTTCTTC. Its translation is CASSLTRVEQFF.

V usage is TRBV12-3 or TRBV12-4 and J usage is TRBJ2-1; TRBD2 might be the D (6 bases). The CDR3 is made up of 15 amino acids. V gave up 2 bases and J gave up 9 bases, with 17 bases separating them. CDR3 region: CASSLRGLVTVEQFF. CDR3 sequence (DNA): TGTGCCAGCAGTTTACGGGGGTTAGTGACAGTTGAGCAGTTCTTC.

This clonotype appeared a few times. V and J are TRBV19 and TRBJ2-1; TRBD1 agrees at 7 bases. Per the germline V gene, CDR1 is LNHDA and CDR2 is SQIVND (reference sequence). The ends lost 3 bases at V and 1 base at J; junction bases unmatched: 9. This CDR3 region has 17 residues. CDR3 residues: CASSMGRGKISYNEQFF. DNA of the CDR3: TGTGCCAGTAGTATGGGCAGGGGGAAAATTTCCTACAATGAGCAGTTCTTC.

The V gene is TRBV18, the J gene TRBJ2-3; 7 bases map to TRBD1. Unmatched junction bases numbered 11, after V lost 3 bases and J lost 11 bases. Germline V CDR1 and CDR2: KGHSH, LQKENI. The CDR3 covers 14 residues. CDR3 DNA: TGTGCCAGCTCACCTTCCCGCGACAGGGTTGAGCAGTATTTT. This translates into CASSPSRDRVEQYF.

This clonotype was detected only a few times. The chain links TRBV4-2 to TRBJ2-1, with unresolved D. There are 16 residues in the CDR3. Trimming took 3 bases from V and 0 from J, leaving 12 bases between them. The germline V gene encodes CDR1 LGHNA and CDR2 YNFKEQ. The CDR3 sequence is CASSQSTRSSYNEQFF. In DNA, the CDR3 is TGTGCCAGCAGCCAGTCCACCCGTAGCTCCTACAATGAGCAGTTCTTC.